The sequence of this T cell receptor beta chain was determined in a study of control samples from healthy donors and cancer patients (dated by TCRdb to about 2020). Libraries were prepared through the immunoSEQ multiplex PCR assay. The clones in this table, taken by TCRdb from immuneACCESS, are in-frame only. Not every clone is retained; where verified, under half of the shortfall comes from an unresolved V gene, and the cause of the rest is unknown. For this sample the table gives about 96,000 clones, of which approximately 93% were detected only once. Over 8% of the sample lies in the top ten. V sheds 2 bases and J sheds 2 bases, leaving 13 bases between their ends. The germline V gene (reference sequence) specifies SGHNT as CDR1 and YYREEE as CDR2. The CDR3 runs 15 residues from the cysteine to the phenylalanine. Only the CDR3 portion is preserved as DNA: 45 bases, with reading frame beginning at the first base.

As concerns this clone: Its antigen is not yet known. Base qualities are missing; no much larger clone stands one base away.

This TCR came from a man younger than 35 in good health. Specimen: blood. Recombination joined TRBV5-4 with TRBJ1-1, with TRBD1 perhaps the D gene, on 5 matching bases. The CDR3 sequence is CASSLYGGGNTEAFF. The DNA is TGTGCCAGCAGCTTATATGGGGGGGGTAACACTGAAGCTTTCTTT.